This T cell receptor (beta chain) originates from a study of shared clonotypes between healthy human individuals. Whole-study results and caveats: Non-shared clonotypes had lower generation probabilities than those shared by all four donors.

Germline CDR1 reads SGHAT; CDR2 reads FQDESV (reference sequence). Trimming removed 3 bases at V and 5 bases at J, with 13 bases between. The CDR3 totals 14 residues. This table comes from immunoSEQ multiplex PCR, and its TCRdb copy is limited to in-frame clones, with some not included. The repertoire consists of over 95,000 clones, with 68% occurring once and the leading ten covering roughly 23%. As to this clone: Its target is unknown.

This clonotype originated in a woman in her 30s in good health. This chain joins TRBV11-1 and TRBJ1-2; no firm D call. Material for sequencing was memory CD8+ T cells sorted from blood. Indicated subset: CD45RO+ cells pooled with CCR7-negative TemRA cells. The CDR3 bases are TGTGCCAGCAGCTTGGATCCAGGCTCTTATGGCTACACCTTC. This translates into CASSLDPGSYGYTF.